Listed here is a single T cell receptor (beta chain). Its antigen is still unknown. cDNA serving as the sequencing template came from extracted, reverse transcribed RNA. Using immunoSEQ multiplex PCR, the repertoire was profiled, and TCRdb retains in-frame clones only, with some absent. The sample lists under 200,000 clones, about 60% occurring once. This entry comes from a study of CD8+ T cells in alopecia areata. About the research overall: Treated patients were dosed with oral tofacitinib, taking 5 to 10 mg twice daily. Severity scores in treated patients reflected the percentage of scalp affected. Regarding the study as a whole: The study found that many expanded lesional clones persisted in scalp and blood during tofacitinib.

Regarding treatment: oral pan-JAK inhibitor, 5-10 mg twice daily. The study team obtained lesional scalp punch biopsies and peripheral blood from alopecia areata patients. Trimming left V 0 bases short and J 5 bases short, with 14 bases between. The CDR3 covers 14 residues. Germline V gene lookup returns CDR1 GTSNPN and CDR2 SVGIG (reference sequence). This clonotype originated in a human donor with alopecia areata. The genes are TRBV30 and TRBJ2-7; no clear D. Here the sequenced sample was CD4+ T cells sorted from blood, taken at week 24, from a patient treated with tofacitinib. The CDR3 spells CAWSVRPHEDEQYF. The DNA of the CDR3 is TGTGCCTGGAGTGTACGACCCCACGAGGACGAGCAGTACTTC.